These T cell receptor beta chains were read from a single sample in a study of PD-1 blockade in classical Hodgkin lymphoma. Repertoires were generated with immunoSEQ multiplex PCR, while TCRdb's copy carries only in-frame clones and drops some. The sample holds about 20,000 clones, around 67% seen once. The source was peripheral blood mononuclear cells (PBMCs), collected before the second cycle of nivolumab. These receptors were obtained from a human donor with classical Hodgkin lymphoma. Both conserved end residues are part of each CDR3. The D gene is left open where the match is weak. Only some rows state a clone size, as once, few, many or a class for expanded clones.

CDR3aa	CDR3nt	abundance	j_gene	v_gene	d_gene
CASSLALNTEAFF	TGTGCCAGCAGCTTAGCTCTGAACACTGAAGCTTTCTTT	few	TRBJ1-1	TRBV7-6	-
CASGKQETQYF	TGTGCTAGTGGAAAACAAGAGACCCAGTACTTC	once	TRBJ2-5	TRBV12-5	-
CASSSEGVRGQPQHF	TGTGCCAGCAGCTCGGAAGGGGTAAGGGGCCAGCCCCAGCATTTT	-	TRBJ1-5	TRBV7-9	-
CASSVTTGAGGNTIYF	TGTGCCAGCAGTGTAACCACAGGGGCGGGTGGAAACACCATATATTTT	-	TRBJ1-3	TRBV6-1	TRBD1
CASSDYPETGELFF	TGTGCCAGCAGTGATTATCCCGAAACCGGGGAGCTGTTTTTT	once	TRBJ2-2	TRBV2	-
CARGDRGNGYTF	TGTGCCAGAGGGGACAGGGGAAATGGCTACACCTTC	medium-sized	TRBJ1-2	TRBV2	TRBD1
CASSIGYRGLSNQPQHF	TGTGCCAGTAGTATAGGGTATCGGGGCCTTAGCAATCAGCCCCAGCATTTT	-	TRBJ1-5	TRBV19	-
CASSPEGAPRRAFF	TGCGCCAGCAGCCCCGAGGGGGCGCCACGGAGGGCTTTCTTT	-	TRBJ1-1	TRBV4-1	TRBD1
CASRKQETGEKLFF	TGTGCCAGCAGAAAACAGGAGACAGGGGAAAAACTGTTTTTT	-	TRBJ1-4	TRBV6-1	TRBD1
CASSWGEGYEQYF	TGCGCCAGCAGCTGGGGGGAGGGCTACGAGCAGTACTTC	-	TRBJ2-7	TRBV5-1	TRBD2
CASKASYEQYF	TGCGCCAGCAAGGCCTCCTACGAGCAGTACTTC	-	TRBJ2-7	TRBV5-1	-
CSVMERETQYF	TGCAGTGTAATGGAGAGGGAGACCCAGTACTTC	-	TRBJ2-5	TRBV20-1	-
CASRTGSNYGYTF	TGTGCCAGCAGGACAGGGTCCAACTATGGCTACACCTTC	-	TRBJ1-2	TRBV6-1	TRBD1
CASTASGTEYEQYF	TGTGCCAGCACTGCTAGCGGGACTGAGTACGAGCAGTACTTC	-	TRBJ2-7	TRBV6-1	TRBD2
CASTGVEQETQYF	TGTGCCAGCACAGGGGTTGAACAAGAGACCCAGTACTTC	few	TRBJ2-5	TRBV25-1	-
CASSKGTGGFTDTQYF	TGCGCCAGCAGCAAAGGGACAGGGGGCTTCACAGATACGCAGTATTTT	-	TRBJ2-3	TRBV5-1	TRBD1
CASSPAGSGSFETQYF	TGTGCCAGCAGCCCCGCGGGTAGCGGGAGCTTTGAGACCCAGTACTTC	-	TRBJ2-5	TRBV5-8	TRBD2
CASSTGTDVGETQYF	TGTGCCAGCAGCACTGGGACGGACGTTGGAGAGACCCAGTACTTC	few	TRBJ2-5	TRBV9	-
CASSQGRTYEQYF	TGTGCCAGCAGCCAGGGACGGACCTACGAGCAGTACTTC	-	TRBJ2-7	TRBV5-4	-
CATGTADQPQHF	TGTGCCACCGGGACAGCGGATCAGCCCCAGCATTTT	-	TRBJ1-5	TRBV15	TRBD1
CASRSGLAASYEQYF	TGCGCCAGCAGATCGGGACTAGCGGCATCCTACGAGCAGTACTTC	-	TRBJ2-7	TRBV10-2	TRBD2
CASRAGSYNEQFF	TGTGCCAGTAGAGCGGGGTCCTACAATGAGCAGTTCTTC	few	TRBJ2-1	TRBV19	TRBD2
CASSIRTGGDGYTF	TGTGCCAGCAGTATCCGGACAGGGGGGGATGGCTACACCTTC	-	TRBJ1-2	TRBV6-1	TRBD1
CASVGGNYNEQFF	TGTGCCAGCGTTGGGGGCAACTACAATGAGCAGTTCTTC	-	TRBJ2-1	TRBV2	-
CASSRLAPNEQFF	TGTGCCAGCTCTCGGCTAGCCCCCAATGAGCAGTTCTTC	-	TRBJ2-1	TRBV18	-
CASSGRGETQYF	TGTGCCAGCAGTGGCAGGGGGGAGACCCAGTACTTC	few	TRBJ2-5	TRBV2	TRBD1
CASREDSLSYEQYF	TGTGCCAGCAGGGAGGACAGCCTCTCCTACGAGCAGTACTTC	-	TRBJ2-7	TRBV2	-
CASNPHEAGELFF	TGTGCCAGCAACCCGCATGAGGCCGGGGAGCTGTTTTTT	few	TRBJ2-2	TRBV7-9	-
CASSPQGGTEAFF	TGTGCCAGCTCACCCCAGGGGGGAACTGAAGCTTTCTTT	few	TRBJ1-1	TRBV18	TRBD1
CASSLSLRGPALNEQFF	TGTGCCAGCAGTTTGTCATTGCGGGGCCCGGCCTTGAATGAGCAGTTCTTC	-	TRBJ2-1	TRBV28	-
CASAPPVGDQETQYF	TGTGCCAGCGCCCCTCCGGTGGGAGACCAAGAGACCCAGTACTTC	-	TRBJ2-5	TRBV2	-
CASSPRLAGGYEQYF	TGTGCCAGTAGTCCCCGACTAGCGGGAGGCTACGAGCAGTACTTC	-	TRBJ2-7	TRBV19	TRBD2
CASSEGQGGGMKPQHF	TGTGCCAGCAGCGAAGGCCAGGGAGGGGGAATGAAGCCCCAGCATTTT	once	TRBJ1-5	TRBV6-1	-
CASSRGWDTEAFF	TGTGCCAGCAGTAGGGGTTGGGACACTGAAGCTTTCTTT	-	TRBJ1-1	TRBV25-1	-
CSVGGSHGYTF	TGCAGCGTTGGCGGGAGCCATGGCTACACCTTC	-	TRBJ1-2	TRBV29-1	-
CASNLTTAAYSNQPQHF	TGTGCCAGCAATCTAACGACAGCGGCATATAGCAATCAGCCCCAGCATTTT	-	TRBJ1-5	TRBV27	-
CASSLSGEGQEQFF	TGTGCCAGCAGCTTATCTGGGGAGGGCCAGGAGCAGTTCTTC	-	TRBJ2-1	TRBV7-6	TRBD2
CASSPQGQGGLSGYTF	TGTGCCAGCTCACCACAAGGGCAGGGCGGACTCTCTGGCTACACCTTC	-	TRBJ1-2	TRBV18	-
CASSFINEQFF	TGTGCCAGCAGCTTTATTAATGAGCAGTTCTTC	-	TRBJ2-1	TRBV13	-
CASSLQGLFGETQYF	TGTGCCAGCTCATTACAGGGTTTGTTTGGAGAGACCCAGTACTTC	-	TRBJ2-5	TRBV18	-
CASSGGPYGETQYF	TGTGCCAGTAGTGGGGGCCCTTACGGGGAGACCCAGTACTTC	few	TRBJ2-5	TRBV19	-
CASSPTSGNSYEQYF	TGCGCCAGCAGCCCGACTAGCGGGAACTCCTACGAGCAGTACTTC	-	TRBJ2-7	TRBV4-1	TRBD2
CASSPVGGTGGYEQYF	TGTGCCAGCAGCCCAGTAGGGGGGACAGGGGGCTACGAGCAGTACTTC	-	TRBJ2-7	TRBV7-6	TRBD1
CASSQVSLAGDTQYF	TGTGCCAGCAGCCAAGTTAGTCTAGCTGGGGATACGCAGTATTTT	-	TRBJ2-3	TRBV4-2	-
CASSVEGGSPLHF	TGTGCCAGCAGTGTCGAGGGCGGGTCACCCCTCCACTTT	once	TRBJ1-6	TRBV6-5	-
CASSPHGDRAGDTQYF	TGTGCCAGCAGCCCCCACGGGGACAGGGCTGGTGATACGCAGTATTTT	-	TRBJ2-3	TRBV4-2	TRBD1
CASSRRDAGGYEQYF	TGTGCCAGCTCCCGGCGCGATGCGGGAGGCTACGAGCAGTACTTC	few	TRBJ2-7	TRBV5-4	TRBD2
CASSRNTGIVNQPQHF	TGTGCCAGCAGCCGCAACACAGGAATAGTCAATCAGCCCCAGCATTTT	-	TRBJ1-5	TRBV27	-
CASSYGGPARETQYF	TGTGCCAGCAGTTACGGGGGTCCGGCCCGAGAGACCCAGTACTTC	-	TRBJ2-5	TRBV6-6	-
CASSLLLSNEQFF	TGTGCCAGCAGCTTGCTATTGAGCAATGAGCAGTTCTTC	few	TRBJ2-1	TRBV5-3	-
CASSLSSASPFGANVLTF	TGTGCCAGCAGCTTGAGTTCGGCTTCGCCCTTTGGGGCCAACGTCCTGACTTTC	-	TRBJ2-6	TRBV5-4	-
CASSSDRGSGNTIYF	TGTGCCAGCAGCTCCGACAGGGGCTCTGGAAACACCATATATTTT	-	TRBJ1-3	TRBV7-8	TRBD1
CASSLLGAGRLTHTIYF	TGTGCCAGCAGCTTATTGGGGGCTGGGAGGCTGACGCACACCATATATTTT	-	TRBJ1-3	TRBV7-6	-
CASSLGELGGSEQYF	TGCGCCAGCAGCTTGGGAGAATTGGGAGGGAGCGAGCAGTACTTC	-	TRBJ2-7	TRBV5-1	TRBD2
CASSANSGNTIYF	TGTGCCAGCAGTGCCAACAGTGGAAACACCATATATTTT	few	TRBJ1-3	TRBV28	-
CASSSGQNTEAFF	TGTGCCAGCAGCTCGGGACAGAACACTGAAGCTTTCTTT	once	TRBJ1-1	TRBV6-5	-
CASAPGRAVNEKLFF	TGTGCCAGTGCCCCGGGTAGGGCAGTTAATGAAAAACTGTTTTTT	-	TRBJ1-4	TRBV27	-
CASSGGRSAETQYF	TGTGCCAGTAGTGGCGGGAGGTCTGCCGAGACCCAGTACTTC	few	TRBJ2-5	TRBV19	TRBD2
CASSAGLAGEGGTQYF	TGTGCCAGCAGCGCCGGACTAGCGGGAGAAGGGGGTACGCAGTATTTT	-	TRBJ2-3	TRBV9	TRBD2